This T cell receptor (beta chain) was documented in a study of T-cell reconstitution after alpha-beta-depleted transplantation in children. Overall study results and limits: About two months after transplant, alpha-beta T cells reportedly came from several hundred expanded graft clones. Among T cells one year after transplant, newly produced cells accounted for most counts and diversity. There were some patients whose high TCRbeta diversity at day 60 came from surviving recipient T cells and thymic progenitors.

To note about this clonotype: Its specificity is unknown.

The CDR3 has 15 residues. J gave up 6 bases and V 10 bases, and 15 bases lay outside the gene matches. Germline V gene sequence: CDR1 SNHLY, CDR2 FYNNEI. Unique molecular identifiers were incorporated when the TCRbeta library was constructed. TCRdb re-called the PCR reads through MiXCR, storing one row per CDR3 protein. This sample carries about a million distinct CDR3 sequences, around 30% of them seen once, and the ten largest clones take 28%. Sequenced here: PBMCs, mostly from graft donor cells, sampled 360 days after TCRalphabeta/CD19-depleted stem cell transplant. The sequence came from a boy in the first two years of life who had a stem cell transplant for SCID, so the T cells may come from the graft donor. The chain employs TRBV2 and TRBJ2-1; 7 bases map to TRBD1. DNA of the CDR3: TGTGCCAACCCCAAGGAGGCAGGGGGTTTCAATGAGCAGTTCTTC. This encodes CANPKEAGGFNEQFF.